This T cell receptor (beta chain) is from a study of blood T cells in healthy people across ages. At the level of the study: When template switching was applied, about one barcoded beta molecule was captured per two T cells. Study-level findings and limits: Among T cells, TCR beta diversity per million cells dropped roughly linearly as age rose.

With a J-beta primer mix and a sample-barcoded 5' primer, a second PCR ran about 6 to 11 cycles. Through a template-switch adaptor with 12 random nucleotides, each cDNA molecule received a tag. TCRdb processed the 5' RACE reads anew with MiXCR; each CDR3 protein has one entry. The table lists about 690,000 distinct CDR3 sequences, roughly 43% of them singletons. This CDR3 is 16 amino acids long. Germline V CDR1 and CDR2: SEHNR, FQNEAQ (reference sequence). The V segment lost 6 bases and the J segment 8 bases; nucleotides outside the gene matches: 16. At least ten counts were recorded for this clonotype. Antigen unknown. Samples each yielded at least 5.5 micrograms of total RNA.

The receptor was isolated from an elderly man in good health. The specimen sequenced was blood. This sequence joins TRBV7-9 and TRBJ2-1; 7 bases are a match to TRBD2. CDR3 sequence: CASSFGGRKVVYEQFF. As DNA, the CDR3 is TGTGCCAGCAGTTTTGGCGGGAGAAAGGTGGTATATGAGCAGTTCTTC.